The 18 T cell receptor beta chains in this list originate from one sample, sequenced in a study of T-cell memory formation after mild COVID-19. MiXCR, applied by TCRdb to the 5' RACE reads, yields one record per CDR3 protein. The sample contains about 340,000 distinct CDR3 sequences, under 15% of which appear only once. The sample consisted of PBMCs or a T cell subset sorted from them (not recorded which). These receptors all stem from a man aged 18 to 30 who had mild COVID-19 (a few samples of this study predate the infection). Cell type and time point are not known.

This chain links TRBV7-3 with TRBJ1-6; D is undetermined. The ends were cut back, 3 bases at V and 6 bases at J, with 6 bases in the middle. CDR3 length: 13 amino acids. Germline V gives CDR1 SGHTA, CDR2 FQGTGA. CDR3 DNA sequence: TGTGCCAGCAGCTTTGGCGGTAATTCACCCCTCCACTTT. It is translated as CASSFGGNSPLHF.

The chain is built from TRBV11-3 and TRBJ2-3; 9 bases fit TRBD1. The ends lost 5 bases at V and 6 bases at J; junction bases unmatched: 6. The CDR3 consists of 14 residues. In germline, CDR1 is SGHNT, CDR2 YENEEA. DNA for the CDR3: TGTGCCAGCAGCACGGGACAGGGCCCCGATACGCAGTATTTT. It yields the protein CASSTGQGPDTQYF.

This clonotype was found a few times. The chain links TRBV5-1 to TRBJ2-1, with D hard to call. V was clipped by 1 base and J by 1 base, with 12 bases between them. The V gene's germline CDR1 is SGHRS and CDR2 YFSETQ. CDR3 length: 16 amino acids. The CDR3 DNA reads TGCGCCAGCAGCTTGACGGCGGTCCCATCCTACAATGAGCAGTTCTTC. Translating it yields CASSLTAVPSYNEQFF.

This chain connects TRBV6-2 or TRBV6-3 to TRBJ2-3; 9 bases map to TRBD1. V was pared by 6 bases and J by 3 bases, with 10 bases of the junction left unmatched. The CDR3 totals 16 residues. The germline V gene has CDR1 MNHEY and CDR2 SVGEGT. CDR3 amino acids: CASRQPPGQGTDTQYF. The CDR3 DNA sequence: TGTGCCAGCAGGCAGCCTCCGGGACAGGGTACAGATACGCAGTATTTT.

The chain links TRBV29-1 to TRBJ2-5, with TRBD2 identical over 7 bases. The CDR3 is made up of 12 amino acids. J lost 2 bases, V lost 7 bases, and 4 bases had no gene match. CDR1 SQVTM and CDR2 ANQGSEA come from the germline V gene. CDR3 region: CSAGDYQETQYF. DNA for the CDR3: TGCAGCGCCGGGGACTATCAAGAGACCCAGTACTTC.

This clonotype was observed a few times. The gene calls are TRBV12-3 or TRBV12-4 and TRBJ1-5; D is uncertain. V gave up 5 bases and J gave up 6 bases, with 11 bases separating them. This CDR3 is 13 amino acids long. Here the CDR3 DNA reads TGTGCCAGCAGTAAGACTTTTACTCAGCCCCAGCATTTT. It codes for CASSKTFTQPQHF.

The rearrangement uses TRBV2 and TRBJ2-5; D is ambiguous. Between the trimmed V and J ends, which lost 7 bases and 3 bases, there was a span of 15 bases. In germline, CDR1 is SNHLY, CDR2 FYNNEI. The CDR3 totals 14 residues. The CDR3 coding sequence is TGTGCCAGCACCGCCAGGTGGACCGAAGAGACCCAGTACTTC. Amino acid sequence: CASTARWTEETQYF.

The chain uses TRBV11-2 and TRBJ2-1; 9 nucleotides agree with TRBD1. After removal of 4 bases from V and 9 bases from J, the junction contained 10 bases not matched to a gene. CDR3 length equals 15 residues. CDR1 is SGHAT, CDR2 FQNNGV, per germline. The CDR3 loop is CASSSTGGGLGEQFF. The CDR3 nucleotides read TGTGCCAGCAGCTCAACAGGGGGCGGATTAGGTGAGCAGTTCTTC.

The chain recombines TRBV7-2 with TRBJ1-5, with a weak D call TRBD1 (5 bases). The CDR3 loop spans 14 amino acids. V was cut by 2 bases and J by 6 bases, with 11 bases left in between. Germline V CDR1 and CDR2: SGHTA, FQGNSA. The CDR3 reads CASSLRRGTQPQHF. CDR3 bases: TGTGCCAGCAGCTTAAGACGGGGCACTCAGCCCCAGCATTTT. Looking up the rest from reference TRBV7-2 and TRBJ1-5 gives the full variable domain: GAGVSQSPSNKVTEKGKDVELRCDPISGHTALYWYRQSLGQGLEFLIYFQGNSAPDKSGLPSDRFSAERTGGSVSTLTIQRTQQEDSAVYLCASSLRRGTQPQHFGDGTRLSIL.

CDR3 region: CATSRGRSVDLRGYTF. In DNA form, the CDR3 reads TGTGCCACCAGCAGAGGCCGGTCGGTTGACCTTCGTGGCTACACCTTC. V gene TRBV15 combines with J gene TRBJ1-2; D unresolved. The CDR3 spans 16 residues. The germline V gene encodes CDR1 LNHNV and CDR2 YYDKDF (reference sequence). V lost 1 base, J lost 7 bases, and 19 bases lay in between. Full variable domain (remainder filled in from reference TRBV15 and TRBJ1-2): DAMVIQNPRYQVTQFGKPVTLSCSQTLNHNVMYWYQQKSSQAPKLLFHYYDKDFNNEADTPDNFQSRRPNTSFCFLDIRSPGLGDTAMYLCATSRGRSVDLRGYTFGSGTRLTVV.

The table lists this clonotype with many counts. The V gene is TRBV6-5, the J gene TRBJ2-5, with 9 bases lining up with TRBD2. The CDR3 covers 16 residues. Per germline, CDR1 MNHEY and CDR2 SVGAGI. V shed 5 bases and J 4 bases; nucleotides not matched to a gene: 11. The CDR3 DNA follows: TGTGCCAGCAGTCCCCGACTAGCGGAGAGACTAGAGACCCAGTACTTC. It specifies CASSPRLAERLETQYF.

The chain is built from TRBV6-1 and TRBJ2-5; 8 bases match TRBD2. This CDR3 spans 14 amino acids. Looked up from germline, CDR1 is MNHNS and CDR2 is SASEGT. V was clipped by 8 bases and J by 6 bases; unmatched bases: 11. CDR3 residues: CASWTRGAPKTQYF. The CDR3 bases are TGTGCCAGCTGGACGCGGGGGGCCCCGAAGACCCAGTACTTC.

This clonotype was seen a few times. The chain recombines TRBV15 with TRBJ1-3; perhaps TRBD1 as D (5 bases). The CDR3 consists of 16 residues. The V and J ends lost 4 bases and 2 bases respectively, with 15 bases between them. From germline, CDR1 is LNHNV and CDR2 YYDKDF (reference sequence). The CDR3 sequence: CATSIQGGAPGNTIYF. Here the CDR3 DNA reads TGTGCCACCAGCATCCAGGGTGGGGCGCCTGGAAACACCATATATTTT.

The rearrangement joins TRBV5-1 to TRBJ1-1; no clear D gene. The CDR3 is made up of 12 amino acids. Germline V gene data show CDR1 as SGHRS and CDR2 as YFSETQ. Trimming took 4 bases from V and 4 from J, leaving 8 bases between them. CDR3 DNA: TGCGCCAGCAGCGATAGGGCCACTGAAGCTTTCTTT. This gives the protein CASSDRATEAFF. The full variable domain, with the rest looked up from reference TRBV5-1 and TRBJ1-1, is KAGVTQTPRYLIKTRGQQVTLSCSPISGHRSVSWYQQTPGQGLQFLFEYFSETQRNKGNFPGRFSGRQFSNSRSEMNVSTLELGDSALYLCASSDRATEAFFGQGTRLTVV.

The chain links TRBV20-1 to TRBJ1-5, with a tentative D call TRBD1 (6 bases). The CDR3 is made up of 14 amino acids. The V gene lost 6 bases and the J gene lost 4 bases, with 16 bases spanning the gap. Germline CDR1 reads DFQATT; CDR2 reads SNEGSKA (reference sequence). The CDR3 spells CSATRGTLNQPQHF. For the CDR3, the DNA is TGCAGTGCCACGCGCGGGACACTTAATCAGCCCCAGCATTTT.

The CDR3 coding sequence is TGTGCCTGGAGTGAGGGGGTTGGAACTAATGAAAAACTGTTTTTT. This translates into CAWSEGVGTNEKLFF. The chain carries TRBV30 and TRBJ1-4; weak D call: TRBD1 (6 bases). The CDR3 is made up of 15 amino acids. The ends were cut back, 1 base at V and 1 base at J, with 10 bases in the middle. The germline V gene has CDR1 GTSNPN and CDR2 SVGIG (reference sequence).

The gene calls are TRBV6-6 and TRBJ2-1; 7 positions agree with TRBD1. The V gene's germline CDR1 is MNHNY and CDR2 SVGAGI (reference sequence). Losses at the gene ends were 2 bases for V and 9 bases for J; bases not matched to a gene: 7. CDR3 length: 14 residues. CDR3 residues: CASSYATGWREQFF. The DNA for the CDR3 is TGTGCCAGCAGTTACGCGACAGGGTGGCGTGAGCAGTTCTTC.

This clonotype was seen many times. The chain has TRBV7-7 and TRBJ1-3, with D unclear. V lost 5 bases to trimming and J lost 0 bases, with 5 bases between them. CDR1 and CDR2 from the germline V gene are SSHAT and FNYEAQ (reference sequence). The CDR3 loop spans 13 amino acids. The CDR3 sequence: CASSPSSGNTIYF. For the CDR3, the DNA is TGTGCCAGCAGCCCTAGCTCTGGAAACACCATATATTTT.